This T cell receptor beta chain is drawn from a study of PD-L1 blockade in urothelial cancer. Study overall: Among blood samples, the median T cell count was 130,000 to 150,000. Study conclusions and caveats: Better survival was forecast by a pretreatment blood TCR clonality below the median.

CDR3 length equals 16 residues. The trim removed 6 bases at V and 8 bases at J, leaving 10 bases unmatched. CDR1 and CDR2 (germline): SGHAT, FQNNGV. The assay was immunoSEQ multiplex PCR, and TCRdb's table has in-frame clones only and misses some. The table shows roughly 45,000 clones, with 70% to 90% occurring only once. All patients carried locally advanced or metastatic urothelial carcinoma. Points on this clone: Its antigen is not known.

This receptor was identified in a man aged 60 to 75 with urothelial cancer. Material: PBMCs, obtained around atezolizumab (anti-PD-L1) treatment. The chain uses TRBV11-2 and TRBJ2-3; 14 bases match TRBD2. CDR3 DNA sequence: TGTGCCAGCAGAGAGACTAGCGGGGGGGCCTTTAGTACGCAGTATTTT. It translates to CASRETSGGAFSTQYF.